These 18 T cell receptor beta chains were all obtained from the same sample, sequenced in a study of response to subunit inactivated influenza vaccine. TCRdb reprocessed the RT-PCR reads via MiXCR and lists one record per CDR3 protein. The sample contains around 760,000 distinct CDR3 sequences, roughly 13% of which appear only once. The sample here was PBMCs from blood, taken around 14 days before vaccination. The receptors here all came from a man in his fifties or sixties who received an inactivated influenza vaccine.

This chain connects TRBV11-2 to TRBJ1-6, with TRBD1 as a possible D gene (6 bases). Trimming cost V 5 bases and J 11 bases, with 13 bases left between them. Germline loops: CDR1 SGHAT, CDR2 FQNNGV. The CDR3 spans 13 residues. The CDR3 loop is CASSVNRAAPLHF. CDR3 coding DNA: TGTGCCAGCAGCGTGAACAGGGCTGCACCCCTCCACTTT.

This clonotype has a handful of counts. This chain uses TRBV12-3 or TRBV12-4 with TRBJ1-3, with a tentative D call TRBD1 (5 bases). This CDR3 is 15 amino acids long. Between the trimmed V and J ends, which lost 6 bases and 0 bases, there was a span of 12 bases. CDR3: CASRRDVGSGNTIYF. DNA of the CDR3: TGTGCCAGCAGACGGGACGTTGGCTCTGGAAACACCATATATTTT.

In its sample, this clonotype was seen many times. The CDR3 reads CASSQGLAGGTQYF. The CDR3 region has the DNA TGTGCCAGCAGCCAAGGGTTAGCGGGGGGTACGCAGTATTTT. The chain carries TRBV4-2 and TRBJ2-3; 10 bases fit TRBD2. With 1 base clipped from V and 8 bases from J, the junction kept 3 bases outside the gene matches. Per germline, CDR1 LGHNA and CDR2 YNFKEQ. The length of the CDR3 is 14 residues.

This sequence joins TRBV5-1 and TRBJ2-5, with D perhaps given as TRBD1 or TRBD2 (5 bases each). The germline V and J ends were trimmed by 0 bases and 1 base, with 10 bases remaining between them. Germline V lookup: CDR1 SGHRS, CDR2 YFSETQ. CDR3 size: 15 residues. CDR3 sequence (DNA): TGCGCCAGCAGCTTGGCCAGAGGGGCCCAAGAGACCCAGTACTTC. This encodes CASSLARGAQETQYF.

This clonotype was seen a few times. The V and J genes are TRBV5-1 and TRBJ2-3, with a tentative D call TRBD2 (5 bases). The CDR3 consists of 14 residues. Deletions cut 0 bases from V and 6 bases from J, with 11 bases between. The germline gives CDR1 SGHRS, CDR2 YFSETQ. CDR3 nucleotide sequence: TGCGCCAGCAGCTTGGAGGACTGGCGGGATACGCAGTATTTT. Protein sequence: CASSLEDWRDTQYF. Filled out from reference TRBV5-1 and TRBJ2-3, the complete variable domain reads KAGVTQTPRYLIKTRGQQVTLSCSPISGHRSVSWYQQTPGQGLQFLFEYFSETQRNKGNFPGRFSGRQFSNSRSEMNVSTLELGDSALYLCASSLEDWRDTQYFGPGTRLTVL.

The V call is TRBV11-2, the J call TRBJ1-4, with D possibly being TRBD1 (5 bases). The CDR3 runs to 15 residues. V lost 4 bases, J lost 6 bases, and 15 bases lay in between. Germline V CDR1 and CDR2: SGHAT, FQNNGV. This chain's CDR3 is CASSSVRGRDEKLFF. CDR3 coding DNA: TGTGCCAGCAGCTCCGTTCGGGGGAGGGATGAAAAACTGTTTTTT.

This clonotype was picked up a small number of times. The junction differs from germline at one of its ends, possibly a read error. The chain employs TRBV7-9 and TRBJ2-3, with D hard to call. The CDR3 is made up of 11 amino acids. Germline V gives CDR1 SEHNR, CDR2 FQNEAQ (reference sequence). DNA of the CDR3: TGTGCCAGCAGCTCGACTGCTCAGCCGGATTTT. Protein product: CASSSTAQPDF.

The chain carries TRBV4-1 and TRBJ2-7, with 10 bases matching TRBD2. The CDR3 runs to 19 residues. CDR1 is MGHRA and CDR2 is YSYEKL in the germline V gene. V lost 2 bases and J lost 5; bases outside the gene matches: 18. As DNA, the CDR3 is TGCGCCAGCAGCCAAAGGGCGACTAGCGGGCTGCAGCGGGACCACGAGCAGTACTTC. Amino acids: CASSQRATSGLQRDHEQYF.

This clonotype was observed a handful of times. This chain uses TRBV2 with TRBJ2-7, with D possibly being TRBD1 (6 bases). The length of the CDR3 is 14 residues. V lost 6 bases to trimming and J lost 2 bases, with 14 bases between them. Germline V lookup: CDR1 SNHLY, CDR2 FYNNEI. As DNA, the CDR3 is TGTGCCAGCAGGGACAGCTTCAAGACCTACGAGCAGTACTTC. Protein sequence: CASRDSFKTYEQYF.

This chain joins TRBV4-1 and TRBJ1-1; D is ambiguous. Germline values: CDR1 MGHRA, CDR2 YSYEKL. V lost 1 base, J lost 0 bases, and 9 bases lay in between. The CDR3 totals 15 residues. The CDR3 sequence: CASSQGPFMNTEAFF. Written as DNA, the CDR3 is TGCGCCAGCAGCCAAGGGCCATTTATGAACACTGAAGCTTTCTTT.

Written as DNA, the CDR3 is TGTGCCAGCAAAGACAGGGCGGGTGGGGCCAACGTCCTGACTTTC. Translation: CASKDRAGGANVLTF. V gene TRBV11-2 combines with J gene TRBJ2-6; 7 nucleotides align to TRBD1. V shed 7 bases and J 3 bases; nucleotides not matched to a gene: 6. Germline values: CDR1 SGHAT, CDR2 FQNNGV. The CDR3 is made up of 15 amino acids.

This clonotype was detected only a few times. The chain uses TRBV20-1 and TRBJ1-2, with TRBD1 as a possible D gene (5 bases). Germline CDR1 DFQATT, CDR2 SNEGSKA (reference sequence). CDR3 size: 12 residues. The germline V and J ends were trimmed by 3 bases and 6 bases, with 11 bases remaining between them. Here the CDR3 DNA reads TGCAGTGCTAGCCAGGGACGTGATGGCTACACCTTC. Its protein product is CSASQGRDGYTF.

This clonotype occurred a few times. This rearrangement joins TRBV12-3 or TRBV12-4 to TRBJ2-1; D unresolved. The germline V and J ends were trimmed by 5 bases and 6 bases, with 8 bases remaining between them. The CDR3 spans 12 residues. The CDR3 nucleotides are TGTGCCAGCAGTCTGAATGCCAATGAGCAGTTCTTC. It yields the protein CASSLNANEQFF.

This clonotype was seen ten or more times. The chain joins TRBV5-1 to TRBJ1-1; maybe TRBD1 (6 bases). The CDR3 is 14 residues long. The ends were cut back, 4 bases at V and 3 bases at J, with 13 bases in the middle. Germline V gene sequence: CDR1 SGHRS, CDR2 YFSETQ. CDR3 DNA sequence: TGCGCCAGCAGCGTAAACAGGGACCACACTGAAGCTTTCTTT. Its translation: CASSVNRDHTEAFF.

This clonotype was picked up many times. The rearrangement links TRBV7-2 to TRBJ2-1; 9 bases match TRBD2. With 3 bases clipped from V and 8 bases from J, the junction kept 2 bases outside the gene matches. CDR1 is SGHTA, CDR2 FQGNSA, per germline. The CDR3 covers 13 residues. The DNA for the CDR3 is TGTGCCAGCAGCTTTAGCGGGAGCGATGAGCAGTTCTTC. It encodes CASSFSGSDEQFF.

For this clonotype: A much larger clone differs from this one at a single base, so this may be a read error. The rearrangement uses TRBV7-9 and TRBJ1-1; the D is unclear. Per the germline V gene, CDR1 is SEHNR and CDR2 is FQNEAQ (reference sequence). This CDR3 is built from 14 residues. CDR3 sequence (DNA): TGTGCCAGCAGCTTAGAAGCGCAGAACACTGAAGCTCTCTTT. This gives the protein CASSLEAQNTEALF.

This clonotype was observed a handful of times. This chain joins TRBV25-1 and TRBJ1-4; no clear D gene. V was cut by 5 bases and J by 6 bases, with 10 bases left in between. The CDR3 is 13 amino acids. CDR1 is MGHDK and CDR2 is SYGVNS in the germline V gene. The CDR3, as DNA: TGTGCCAGCAGTCGCGGCTGGGATGAAAAACTGTTTTTT. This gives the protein CASSRGWDEKLFF.

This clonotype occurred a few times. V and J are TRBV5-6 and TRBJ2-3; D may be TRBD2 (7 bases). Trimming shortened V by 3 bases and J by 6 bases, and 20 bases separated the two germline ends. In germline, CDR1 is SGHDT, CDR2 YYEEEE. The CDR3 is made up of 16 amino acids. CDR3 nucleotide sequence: TGTGCCAGCAGCTCCCTATCCGGGGGGCTTTCGGATACGCAGTATTTT. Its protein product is CASSSLSGGLSDTQYF.